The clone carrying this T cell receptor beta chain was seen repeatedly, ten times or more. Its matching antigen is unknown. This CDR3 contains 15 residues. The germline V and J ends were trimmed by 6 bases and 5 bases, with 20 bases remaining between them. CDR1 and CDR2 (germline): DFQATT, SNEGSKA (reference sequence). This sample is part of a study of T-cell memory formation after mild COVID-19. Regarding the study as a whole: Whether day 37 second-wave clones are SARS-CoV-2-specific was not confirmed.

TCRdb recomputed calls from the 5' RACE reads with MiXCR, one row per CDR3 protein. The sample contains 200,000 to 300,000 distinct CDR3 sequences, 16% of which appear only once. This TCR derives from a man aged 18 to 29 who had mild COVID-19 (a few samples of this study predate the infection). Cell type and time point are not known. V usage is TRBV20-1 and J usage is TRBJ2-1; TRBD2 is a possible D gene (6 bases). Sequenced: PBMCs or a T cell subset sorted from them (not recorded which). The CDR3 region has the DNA TGCAGTGCCACCTTTTTCTCGGGACTTCACAATGAGCAGTTCTTC. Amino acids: CSATFFSGLHNEQFF.